Following are 5 T cell receptor beta chains from one sample sequenced in a study of response to subunit inactivated influenza vaccine. TCRdb recomputed calls from the RT-PCR reads with MiXCR, one row per CDR3 protein. This table holds roughly 460,000 distinct CDR3 sequences, roughly 9.7% found once. The sequencing used PBMCs from blood, collected roughly 47 days after vaccination. The source of these receptors is a man in his fifties who received an inactivated influenza vaccine.

V is TRBV9 and J is TRBJ2-3; 11 positions match TRBD2. The CDR3 covers 16 residues. V gave up 2 bases and J gave up 0 bases; unmatched junction bases: 2. Germline CDR1 reads SGDLS; CDR2 reads YYNGEE. CDR3 sequence: CASSVWTSGSTDTQYF. The CDR3 bases are TGTGCCAGCAGCGTCTGGACTAGCGGGAGCACAGATACGCAGTATTTT.

In this sample, this clonotype turned up many times. The V call is TRBV4-2, the J call TRBJ2-7; D perhaps matches TRBD2 (7 bases). Trimming took 4 bases from V and 2 from J, leaving 12 bases between them. CDR3 length equals 14 residues. Germline CDR1 LGHNA, CDR2 YNFKEQ. The CDR3 loop reads CASSREGGPYEQYF. CDR3 nucleotides: TGTGCCAGCAGCCGAGAGGGGGGGCCCTACGAGCAGTACTTC.

V is TRBV3-1 and J is TRBJ1-1, with D possibly being TRBD1 (5 bases). V shed 0 bases and J shed 1 base, with 12 bases lying between them. The CDR3 runs to 16 residues. CDR1 and CDR2 from the germline V gene are LGHDT and YNNKEL (reference sequence). CDR3: CASSQEAAGSNTEAFF. CDR3 sequence (DNA): TGTGCCAGCAGCCAAGAGGCGGCAGGGTCGAACACTGAAGCTTTCTTT.

This clonotype showed up many times. The chain joins TRBV3-1 to TRBJ2-1; 16 bases line up with TRBD2. Germline CDR1 reads LGHDT; CDR2 reads YNNKEL (reference sequence). Losses at the gene ends were 2 bases for V and 4 bases for J; bases not matched to a gene: 11. The CDR3 totals 20 residues. The CDR3 is CASSQPGTSGRVDSYNEQFF. CDR3 sequence (DNA): TGTGCCAGCAGCCAACCTGGGACTAGCGGGAGGGTCGATTCATACAATGAGCAGTTCTTC.

The chain joins TRBV2 to TRBJ2-7, with 9 positions matching TRBD1. The CDR3 contains 15 residues. The V and J ends lost 4 bases and 2 bases, in that order; junction bases with no gene match: 6. The germline V gene has CDR1 SNHLY and CDR2 FYNNEI. The CDR3 reads CASSVGTGSTYEQYF. CDR3 DNA sequence: TGTGCCAGCAGTGTCGGGACAGGGTCGACCTACGAGCAGTACTTC.